These 8 T cell receptor beta chains came from one sample sequenced in a study of T cell responses to AZD1222 COVID-19 vaccine. The assay was immunoSEQ multiplex PCR, and TCRdb's table has in-frame clones only and misses some. The sample lists about 120,000 clones, roughly 86% occurring once. Material: peripheral blood, obtained on day 0 of AZD1222 vaccination. The receptors originated from an adult in good health.

This clone was detected once. The CDR3 loop is CASSTPGGNTEAFF. The CDR3 DNA is TGTGCCAGCAGTACCCCAGGGGGCAACACTGAAGCTTTCTTT. V usage is TRBV6-5 and J usage is TRBJ1-1; TRBD1 matches at 8 bases. The CDR3 is made up of 14 amino acids. The germline V gene encodes CDR1 MNHEY and CDR2 SVGAGI. V lost 5 bases, J lost 2 bases, and 4 bases stayed unmatched.

This CDR3 reads CAISESHSPLHF. The CDR3, as DNA: TGTGCCATCAGTGAGTCTCATTCACCCCTCCACTTT. The genes are TRBV10-3 and TRBJ1-6, with D unclear. This CDR3 spans 12 amino acids. The germline gives CDR1 ENHRY, CDR2 SYGVKD. Between the trimmed V and J ends, which lost 0 bases and 8 bases, there was a span of 2 bases.

A few counts support this clone. V is TRBV27 and J is TRBJ1-1; 8 bases map to TRBD1. V lost 8 bases and J lost 5; bases outside the gene matches: 4. The CDR3 loop spans 12 amino acids. CDR1 and CDR2 from the germline V gene are MNHEY and SMNVEV (reference sequence). CDR3 protein: CASRQGRTEAFF. Written as DNA, the CDR3 is TGTGCCAGCCGACAGGGGAGGACTGAAGCTTTCTTT.

This CDR3 reads CASSLWPRGTDTQYF. CDR3 nucleotides: TGCGCCAGCAGCTTGTGGCCTCGGGGCACAGATACGCAGTATTTT. The J gene is TRBJ2-3, the V gene TRBV5-1; D ambiguous. Germline V CDR1 and CDR2: SGHRS, YFSETQ. The CDR3 consists of 15 residues. V lost 1 base and J lost 1, with 10 bases in between.

The gene calls are TRBV6-1 and TRBJ1-1; D remains unclear. The V gene lost 2 bases and the J gene lost 9 bases, with 16 bases spanning the gap. There are 14 residues in the CDR3. Germline V CDR1 and CDR2: MNHNS, SASEGT. CDR3 loop: CASSESFRTRQAFF. Here the CDR3 DNA reads TGTGCCAGCAGTGAATCTTTTCGGACGCGGCAAGCTTTCTTT.

The genes are TRBV5-1 and TRBJ1-1; D is possibly TRBD1 (6 bases). Germline CDR1 is SGHRS and CDR2 is YFSETQ. V lost 2 bases and J 4 bases, leaving 18 bases between the germline ends. The CDR3 spans 16 residues. CDR3 region: CASSFYTGYESTEAFF. For the CDR3, the DNA is TGCGCCAGCAGCTTTTATACAGGGTATGAAAGCACTGAAGCTTTCTTT.

This chain links TRBV6-5 with TRBJ2-1, with D perhaps given as TRBD1 or TRBD2 (5 bases each). Per germline, CDR1 MNHEY and CDR2 SVGAGI. V dropped 3 bases and J dropped 10 bases, with 16 bases sitting between them. CDR3 length: 14 amino acids. The CDR3 sequence: CASSYVGGLSEQFF. The CDR3 DNA reads as TGTGCCAGCAGTTATGTTGGGGGTCTCTCCGAGCAGTTCTTC.

The genes are TRBV6-5 and TRBJ1-4; TRBD1 is a possible D gene (6 bases). The CDR3 contains 15 residues. V dropped 6 bases and J dropped 3 bases, with 14 bases sitting between them. Germline-derived CDR1 and CDR2 are MNHEY and SVGAGI. This CDR3 reads CASSTGWTANEKLFF. CDR3 bases: TGTGCCAGCAGCACCGGATGGACAGCTAATGAAAAACTGTTTTTT.